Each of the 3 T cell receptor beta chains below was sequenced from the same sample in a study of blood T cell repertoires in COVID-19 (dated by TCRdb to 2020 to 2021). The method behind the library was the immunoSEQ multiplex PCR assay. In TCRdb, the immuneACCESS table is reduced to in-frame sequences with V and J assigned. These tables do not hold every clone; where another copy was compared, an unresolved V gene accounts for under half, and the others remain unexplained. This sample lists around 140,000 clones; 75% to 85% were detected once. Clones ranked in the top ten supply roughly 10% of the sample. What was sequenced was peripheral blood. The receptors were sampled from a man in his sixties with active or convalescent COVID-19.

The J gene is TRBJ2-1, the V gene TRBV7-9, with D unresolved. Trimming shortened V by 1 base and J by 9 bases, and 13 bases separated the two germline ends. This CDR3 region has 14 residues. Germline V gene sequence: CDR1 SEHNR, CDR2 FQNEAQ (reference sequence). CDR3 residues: CASSLDLLGSEQFF. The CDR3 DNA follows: TGTGCCAGCAGCTTAGATCTCCTAGGCTCTGAGCAGTTCTTC.

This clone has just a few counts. CDR3 loop: CASTATASSNQPQHF. CDR3 coding DNA: TGTGCCAGCACCGCGACAGCTTCTAGCAATCAGCCCCAGCATTTT. The V gene is TRBV7-2, the J gene TRBJ1-5, with TRBD1 as a possible D gene (5 bases). The V gene lost 7 bases and the J gene lost 0 bases, with 13 bases spanning the gap. The CDR3 has 15 amino acids. Per the germline V gene, CDR1 is SGHTA and CDR2 is FQGNSA. Together with reference TRBV7-2 and TRBJ1-5, the CDR3 gives the full variable domain: GAGVSQSPSNKVTEKGKDVELRCDPISGHTALYWYRQSLGQGLEFLIYFQGNSAPDKSGLPSDRFSAERTGGSVSTLTIQRTQQEDSAVYLCASTATASSNQPQHFGDGTRLSIL.

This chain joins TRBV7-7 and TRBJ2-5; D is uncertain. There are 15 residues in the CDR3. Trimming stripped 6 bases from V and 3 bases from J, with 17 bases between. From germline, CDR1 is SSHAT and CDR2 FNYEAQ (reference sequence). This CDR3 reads CASSYTLGAKETQYF. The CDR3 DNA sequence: TGTGCCAGCAGTTATACCCTAGGCGCAAAAGAGACCCAGTACTTC.